Reported below is one T cell receptor beta chain. This entry is derived from a study of blood T cell repertoires in COVID-19. Overall study: The analysed material was cDNA or gDNA that came from T cells, B-cell-depleted T cells, or PBMCs.

Clones were sequenced by immunoSEQ multiplex PCR, and TCRdb holds only the in-frame ones, with some missing. Among 95,000 to 120,000 clones listed, about 90% were seen once. Germline V gene lookup returns CDR1 MNHEY and CDR2 SVGEGT. The CDR3 is 15 residues long. J was trimmed by 6 bases and V by 6 bases; bases with no gene match: 10. The receptor's source is a woman between 45 and 65 years old with acute or convalescent COVID-19. Sequencing was carried out using peripheral blood. The chain has TRBV6-2 or TRBV6-3 and TRBJ2-4; 8 positions agree with TRBD1. The CDR3 loop reads CASSPGQGTLNIQYF. CDR3 bases: TGTGCCAGCAGCCCAGGACAGGGCACCCTAAACATTCAGTACTTC.